Listed here are 4 T cell receptor beta chains from one sample, sequenced in a study of cytomegalovirus exposure and HLA in healthy donors. 13 Jbeta primers and 60 Vbeta primers were used for the PCR. The protocol was immunoSEQ multiplex PCR, while the TCRdb copy is restricted to in-frame clones and leaves out a portion. The sample contains some 96,000 clones, 64% of which appear only once. The sample comprised PBMCs. The source of these receptors is a man in his sixties in good health and CMV-seronegative.

Only a few counts were recorded for this clone. The CDR3 loop is CASSSTDLAGGLTDTQYF. The CDR3 DNA reads TGTGCCAGCAGCTCCACCGACCTAGCGGGGGGACTCACAGATACGCAGTATTTT. The V call is TRBV5-6, the J call TRBJ2-3; TRBD2 aligns across 11 bases. This CDR3 region has 18 residues. Per the germline V gene, CDR1 is SGHDT and CDR2 is YYEEEE. The V gene end was trimmed by 3 bases and the J gene end by 2 bases; junction bases not matched to a gene: 11. The whole variable domain, filled in from reference TRBV5-6 and TRBJ2-3, reads DAGVTQSPTHLIKTRGQQVTLRCSPKSGHDTVSWYQQALGQGPQFIFQYYEEEERQRGNFPDRFSGHQFPNYSSELNVNALLLGDSALYLCASSSTDLAGGLTDTQYFGPGTRLTVL.

The rearrangement joins TRBV5-6 to TRBJ2-2; D might be TRBD2 (7 bases). From germline, CDR1 is SGHDT and CDR2 YYEEEE. This CDR3 contains 16 residues. Trimming took 4 bases from V and 3 from J, leaving 16 bases between them. As DNA, the CDR3 is TGTGCCAGCAGCCAACCCGGGGGGCACCACACCGGGGAGCTGTTTTTT. It encodes CASSQPGGHHTGELFF.

The V and J genes are TRBV7-9 and TRBJ2-1, with 7 bases aligning to TRBD1. Unmatched junction bases numbered 12, after V lost 7 bases and J lost 9 bases. CDR1 is SEHNR, CDR2 FQNEAQ, per germline (reference sequence). CDR3 length: 14 amino acids. The DNA for the CDR3 is TGTGCCAGCAAGTTTTCCACAGGGGACGGTGAGCAGTTCTTC. Translated: CASKFSTGDGEQFF.

The chain links TRBV7-9 to TRBJ2-2; TRBD2 agrees at 7 bases. This CDR3 has 16 amino acids. J was trimmed by 0 bases and V by 2 bases; bases with no gene match: 3. Germline loops: CDR1 SEHNR, CDR2 FQNEAQ (reference sequence). The CDR3 region has the DNA TGTGCCAGCAGCTTAAAGCTAGCGGCGAACACCGGGGAGCTGTTTTTT. This encodes CASSLKLAANTGELFF.